This T cell receptor (beta chain) was profiled in a study of regulatory T cells in long-lasting Graves disease. Sample time point: newly diagnosed GD, antithyroid drugs for less than 3 months. Scientists built the TCR library using RNA that was extracted from PBMCs. Germline CDR1 DFQATT, CDR2 SNEGSKA (reference sequence). The V end was cut by 1 base, the J end by 8 bases, with 14 bases between. CDR3 length: 13 amino acids. Arm-PCR with iRepertoire HTBI primers amplified the CDR3 regions for these TCR beta libraries. TCRdb redid the calling of the multiplex PCR reads with MiXCR, one entry per CDR3 protein. Counted here are about 440,000 distinct CDR3 sequences, roughly 15% occurring once; the ten biggest clones make up under 30%. The sample holds many counts of this clonotype. These data were also filed under a second study, of T cells in Graves' hyperthyroidism and ophthalmopathy.

This chain uses TRBV20-1 with TRBJ1-2, with a tentative D call TRBD1 (6 bases). This specimen consisted of peripheral blood mononuclear cells (PBMCs), obtained at new diagnosis, from a patient treated with antithyroid drugs. This receptor was identified in a woman in her late teens or twenties with Graves disease. The CDR3 region has the DNA TGCAGTGCTAGAGTTGGGTTCAGGGGCGGCTACACCTTC. It encodes CSARVGFRGGYTF.